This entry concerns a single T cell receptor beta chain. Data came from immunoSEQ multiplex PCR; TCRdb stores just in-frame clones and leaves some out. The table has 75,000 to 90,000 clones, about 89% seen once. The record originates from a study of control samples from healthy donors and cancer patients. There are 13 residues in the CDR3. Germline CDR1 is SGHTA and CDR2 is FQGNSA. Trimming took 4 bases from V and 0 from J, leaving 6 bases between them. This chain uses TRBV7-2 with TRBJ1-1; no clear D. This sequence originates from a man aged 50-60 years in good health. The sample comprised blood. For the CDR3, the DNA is TGTGCCAGCAGCTCTCAGATGAACACTGAAGCTTTCTTT. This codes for CASSSQMNTEAFF. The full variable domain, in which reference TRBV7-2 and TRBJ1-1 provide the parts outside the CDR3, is GAGVSQSPSNKVTEKGKDVELRCDPISGHTALYWYRQSLGQGLEFLIYFQGNSAPDKSGLPSDRFSAERTGGSVSTLTIQRTQQEDSAVYLCASSSQMNTEAFFGQGTRLTVV.